This T cell receptor (beta chain) was captured in a study of blood T cell repertoires in COVID-19 (dated by TCRdb to 2020 to 2022). About the study as a whole: Samples covering the acute and convalescent phases of COVID-19 were provided by collaborators in the United States, Italy and Spain. The prospective study material was composed of cDNA or gDNA derived from T cells, B-cell-depleted T cells, or PBMCs. Subjects who had been exposed to COVID-19, were actively infected with it, or had recovered from it provided the deeply sampled blood TCRbeta repertoires that made up the dataset. The repertoires were released in a freely available public database intended as a resource for research on the immune response to SARS-CoV-2. Samples came from the ongoing ImmuneRACE study (first 160 participants) plus 1,254 subjects from 6 global collaborators. The sample metadata nearly always contained a de-identified subject ID, COVID-19 status, age in years and sex. Where available, HLA class I and class II types were obtained from metadata supplied by the sample provider rather than from assay-based typing.

Study-level results and caveats: Clinical and demographic metadata were provided uncurated, with the amount varying by source and participant.

TCRbeta CDR3 regions were amplified from genomic DNA using the immunoSEQ Assay, a bias-controlled multiplex PCR. On the study's bioinformatics: Nucleated cell counts per sample were estimated from amplification of reference gene primers within the assay. To quantify the absolute abundance of each unique TCRbeta CDR3 rearrangement, sequence reads were collapsed and filtered. For each sample, productive Simpson clonality was calculated by taking the square root of Simpson's diversity index across productive rearrangements. TCRdb mirrors the immuneACCESS table, restricted to in-frame sequences. Some clones are absent from its copies; in checked studies, under half trace to an unresolved V gene, and the reason for the others is unknown. Clone size and the V and J calls come from that table; the DNA yielded D and trimming. The sample profile shows about 35,000 clones; about nine tenths of them were found once. The top ten constitute approximately 2.1% of the sample.

At the junction V is shortened by 0 bases and J by 2 bases; bases outside the gene matches: 0. CDR1 and CDR2, per the germline V gene, are SGHRS and YFSETQ. From the cysteine through the phenylalanine, the CDR3 covers 15 amino acids. The sequence is cut down to CDR3 DNA, 45 bases in frame from base 1. This clone was seen a single time. Its antigen specificity is not known. Qualities for individual bases were not recorded, and no much larger clone is one base off. Each collaborating institution followed its own protocols to collect whole blood in K2EDTA tubes. Collaborator samples were shipped for TCRbeta analysis as frozen whole blood, isolated PBMCs, or DNA extracted from either sample type.

This TCR was sampled from a middle-aged man with active COVID-19. Sample: peripheral blood. The sequence is built from TRBV5-1 and TRBJ2-5, and 11 junctional nucleotides match TRBD2. Here is the DNA: TGCGCCAGCAGCTTGGTAGCGGGGGGGCAAGAGACCCAGTACTTC. This sequence encodes CASSLVAGGQETQYF.